Here is one T cell receptor (beta chain) with its context. The antigen remains undetermined. V shed 5 bases and J shed 4 bases, with 12 bases lying between them. The CDR3 is 14 amino acids. The V gene's germline CDR1 is PRHDT and CDR2 FYEKMQ (reference sequence). Healthy bone marrow donors supplied every sample. This donor lacks a recorded CMV serostatus. These data belong to a study of cytomegalovirus exposure and HLA in healthy donors. Across the study: Among several hundred genotyped donors, around 82% fell in the Caucasian-associated ancestry cluster. Findings and caveats of the study: Within an earlier analysis, most TCR beta V segments proved productive either about 87% or about 30% of the time.

This PCR relied on a set of 60 Vbeta primers and 13 Jbeta primers. TCRdb's copy holds only in-frame clones and misses some; the assay was immunoSEQ multiplex PCR. The sample carries about 120,000 clones, approximately 80% recorded once. The origin of this receptor is a human donor in good health. The specimen was PBMCs. The rearrangement links TRBV13 to TRBJ1-3; D possibly corresponds to TRBD1 (5 bases). CDR3 nucleotides: TGTGCCAGCAGCCGCCCGGGGGACGGAAACACCATATATTTT. Translating it yields CASSRPGDGNTIYF.